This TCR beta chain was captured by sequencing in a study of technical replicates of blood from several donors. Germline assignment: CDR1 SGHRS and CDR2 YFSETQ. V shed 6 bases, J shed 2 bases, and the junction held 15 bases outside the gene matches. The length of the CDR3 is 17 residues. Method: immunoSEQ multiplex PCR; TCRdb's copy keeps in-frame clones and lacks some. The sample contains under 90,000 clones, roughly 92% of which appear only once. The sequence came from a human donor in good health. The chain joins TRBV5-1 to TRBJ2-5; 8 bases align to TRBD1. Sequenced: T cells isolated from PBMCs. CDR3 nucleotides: TGCGCCAGCACGCAGGGCCTTTTTACAGGGGGTCAAGAGACCCAGTACTTC. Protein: CASTQGLFTGGQETQYF.